This entry lists 25 T cell receptor beta chains sequenced from one sample in a study of PD-1 blockade in classical Hodgkin lymphoma (dated by TCRdb to the early 2020s). Libraries were built with the immunoSEQ multiplex PCR assay. Here the immuneACCESS table is served through TCRdb, limited to in-frame sequences with V and J called. Missing clones are a known gap in these copies; in checked studies unresolved V genes cover under half, and the rest lacks a known reason. Across this sample there are about 32,000 clones, with 88% seen only once. 0.95% to 1.5% of the sample belongs to the ten largest clones. According to the study, the label for this sample's time point signals: newly diagnosed, previously untreated cHL patient sample. CD4+ T cells were purified from thawed PBMCs by magnetic negative selection with a Miltenyi CD4+ T cell isolation kit. The material sequenced was CD4+ T cells from blood. The receptors were gathered from a human donor with classical Hodgkin lymphoma.

The sample holds a few counts of this clone. The rearrangement joins TRBV18 to TRBJ2-3; D could derive from TRBD1 or TRBD2 (5 bases each). The CDR3 loop spans 15 amino acids. The V and J ends lost 2 bases and 0 bases respectively, with 9 bases between them. CDR1 and CDR2 from the germline V gene are KGHSH and LQKENI. The CDR3 DNA is TGTGCCAGCTCACCATGGGGGTCTAGCACAGATACGCAGTATTTT. As protein: CASSPWGSSTDTQYF.

The rearrangement joins TRBV5-1 to TRBJ2-2; tentative D call: TRBD2 (6 bases). From germline, CDR1 is SGHRS and CDR2 YFSETQ. The CDR3 extends over 14 amino acids. Trimming took 5 bases from V and 0 from J, leaving 8 bases between them. The CDR3 region is CASRRDSNTGELFF. In DNA form, the CDR3 reads TGCGCCAGCAGGCGGGACTCGAACACCGGGGAGCTGTTTTTT. Together with reference TRBV5-1 and TRBJ2-2, the CDR3 gives the full variable domain: KAGVTQTPRYLIKTRGQQVTLSCSPISGHRSVSWYQQTPGQGLQFLFEYFSETQRNKGNFPGRFSGRQFSNSRSEMNVSTLELGDSALYLCASRRDSNTGELFFGEGSRLTVL.

This sequence joins TRBV5-1 and TRBJ2-2; 7 nucleotides agree with TRBD1. This CDR3 spans 16 amino acids. Trimming removed 4 bases from V and 2 bases from J; junction bases left unmatched: 8. Germline V gene sequence: CDR1 SGHRS, CDR2 YFSETQ. The CDR3 DNA is TGCGCCAGCAGCCCACCGGGACAGATAAACACCGGGGAGCTGTTTTTT. This translates into CASSPPGQINTGELFF.

This clone was seen a few times. V and J are TRBV5-4 and TRBJ1-2; the match to TRBD1 covers 9 bases. Germline V lookup: CDR1 SGHNT, CDR2 YYREEE (reference sequence). V dropped 3 bases and J dropped 6; count of bases not matched to a gene: 3. CDR3 length: 13 amino acids. CDR3 in amino acids: CASSWDRDHGYTF. The CDR3 DNA is TGTGCCAGCAGCTGGGACAGGGACCATGGCTACACCTTC.

CDR3 residues: CATSRDVGPYGYTF. CDR3 nucleotide sequence: TGTGCCACCAGCAGAGATGTCGGACCCTATGGCTACACCTTC. This chain links TRBV15 with TRBJ1-2; D gene uncertain. V gave up 0 bases and J gave up 4 bases, with 9 bases separating them. Germline V gene lookup returns CDR1 LNHNV and CDR2 YYDKDF (reference sequence). The CDR3 is made up of 14 amino acids.

This chain joins TRBV28 and TRBJ2-1; TRBD2 is a possible D gene (5 bases). This CDR3 comprises 15 residues. V lost 2 bases to trimming and J lost 1 base, with 9 bases between them. Germline V gene lookup returns CDR1 MDHEN and CDR2 SYDVKM. The CDR3 DNA reads TGTGCCAGCAGTTTAAGCGGCCCGTCCTACAATGAGCAGTTCTTC. This encodes CASSLSGPSYNEQFF.

The V and J genes are TRBV20-1 and TRBJ1-2; TRBD1 aligns across 7 bases. This CDR3 comprises 11 residues. Germline V CDR1 and CDR2: DFQATT, SNEGSKA (reference sequence). Germline trimming cut 6 bases from V and 7 bases from J; bases unmatched to any gene: 5. CDR3 in amino acids: CSARDRVGYTF. The CDR3 nucleotides read TGCAGTGCACGAGACAGGGTTGGCTACACCTTC.

The rearrangement uses TRBV7-4 and TRBJ2-7; D might be TRBD2 (5 bases). This CDR3 spans 14 amino acids. Germline CDR1 is SGHVT and CDR2 is SQSDAQ. Trimming stripped 7 bases from V and 3 bases from J, with 16 bases between. The CDR3: CASTAEGSLYEQYV. The DNA of the CDR3 is TGTGCCAGCACTGCCGAGGGCTCACTCTACGAGCAGTACGTC.

This clone has a single count. The chain uses TRBV11-2 and TRBJ2-3; D not resolved. Germline values: CDR1 SGHAT, CDR2 FQNNGV. CDR3 length equals 15 residues. With 1 base removed from V and 1 base from J, the gap between germline ends came to 9 bases. The CDR3 protein is CASSLALGGTDTQYF. The CDR3 coding sequence is TGTGCCAGCAGCTTAGCCCTAGGCGGCACAGATACGCAGTATTTT.

The chain is built from TRBV29-1 and TRBJ1-1; TRBD1 aligns across 9 bases. CDR1 is SQVTM and CDR2 is ANQGSEA in the germline V gene. The V gene end was trimmed by 7 bases and the J gene end by 2 bases; junction bases not matched to a gene: 8. The CDR3 is made up of 14 amino acids. CDR3 residues: CSGGLQGANTEAFF. CDR3 DNA sequence: TGCAGCGGTGGGCTACAGGGGGCTAACACTGAAGCTTTCTTT.

The sample holds a few counts of this clone. The J gene is TRBJ2-7, the V gene TRBV6-1, with D unresolved. This CDR3 is 14 amino acids long. Trimming cost V 6 bases and J 3 bases, with 15 bases left between them. Germline values: CDR1 MNHNS, CDR2 SASEGT. The CDR3 is CASSPMGPLYEQYV. The DNA of the CDR3 is TGTGCCAGCAGCCCGATGGGTCCTCTCTACGAGCAGTACGTC.

This clone was recorded once. The CDR3 coding sequence is TGCGCCAGCCGCACAGGGGGCAGGTCAGATACGCAGTATTTT. Protein: CASRTGGRSDTQYF. The chain links TRBV5-1 to TRBJ2-3; 9 nucleotides line up with TRBD1. The CDR3 has 14 amino acids. The V segment lost 7 bases and the J segment 4 bases; nucleotides outside the gene matches: 7. Germline CDR1 SGHRS, CDR2 YFSETQ. The full variable domain, with the rest looked up from reference TRBV5-1 and TRBJ2-3, is KAGVTQTPRYLIKTRGQQVTLSCSPISGHRSVSWYQQTPGQGLQFLFEYFSETQRNKGNFPGRFSGRQFSNSRSEMNVSTLELGDSALYLCASRTGGRSDTQYFGPGTRLTVL.

J is TRBJ2-5 and V is TRBV27; possibly TRBD2 for D (5 bases). V was clipped by 6 bases and J by 5 bases, with 13 bases between them. Germline lookup yields CDR1 MNHEY and CDR2 SMNVEV (reference sequence). This CDR3 has 13 residues. CDR3 DNA: TGTGCCAGCAGGTCGACTAATAGGGAGACCCAGTACTTC. As protein: CASRSTNRETQYF.

The gene calls are TRBV2 and TRBJ1-2; no clear D gene. Per the germline V gene, CDR1 is SNHLY and CDR2 is FYNNEI. The V end was cut by 5 bases, the J end by 8 bases, with 9 bases between. The CDR3 runs to 11 residues. The CDR3 DNA reads TGTGCCAGCAGTCAGATTAGAGGCTACACCTTC. As protein: CASSQIRGYTF.

The chain joins TRBV5-1 to TRBJ2-7, with 7 bases lining up with TRBD2. V shed 3 bases, J shed 6 bases, and the junction held 9 bases outside the gene matches. This CDR3 region has 14 residues. Looked up from germline, CDR1 is SGHRS and CDR2 is YFSETQ. This CDR3 reads CASSSVAGPPEQYF. The CDR3 DNA is TGCGCCAGCAGCTCCGTAGCGGGTCCCCCCGAGCAGTACTTC.

This chain joins TRBV28 and TRBJ2-3; unclear D gene. This CDR3 is built from 15 residues. The germline V gene encodes CDR1 MDHEN and CDR2 SYDVKM. The V end lost 3 bases, the J end lost 5 bases, and 15 bases lay between the germline ends. The CDR3 loop is CASSFPSTYKDTQYF. The CDR3 nucleotides are TGTGCCAGCAGTTTCCCCAGCACATACAAAGATACGCAGTATTTT.

This clone is a singleton in its sample. The chain employs TRBV6-1 and TRBJ1-1, with no clear D. The ends were cut back, 4 bases at V and 7 bases at J, with 10 bases in the middle. Germline V lookup: CDR1 MNHNS, CDR2 SASEGT. This CDR3 has 12 residues. The CDR3 sequence: CASSAYGVEAFF. The CDR3 DNA reads as TGTGCCAGCAGTGCCTACGGGGTTGAAGCTTTCTTT.

This rearrangement joins TRBV18 to TRBJ1-1; D gene unclear. Between the trimmed V and J ends, which lost 3 bases and 3 bases, there was a span of 14 bases. The CDR3 is 15 residues long. Germline V CDR1 and CDR2: KGHSH, LQKENI. CDR3: CASSPLAGVDTEAFF. The CDR3 coding sequence is TGTGCCAGCTCACCTCTGGCAGGAGTGGACACTGAAGCTTTCTTT.

The rearrangement joins TRBV19 to TRBJ1-5; 9 positions agree with TRBD1. Unmatched junction bases numbered 5, after V lost 4 bases and J lost 1 base. Germline CDR1 and CDR2: LNHDA and SQIVND (reference sequence). This CDR3 contains 16 residues. For the CDR3, the DNA is TGTGCCAGTAGTAGGGGACAGGGCATAAGCAATCAGCCCCAGCATTTT. Translated: CASSRGQGISNQPQHF.

The chain carries TRBV11-3 and TRBJ1-2, with 9 nucleotides matching TRBD1. J gave up 1 base and V 3 bases, and 9 bases lay outside the gene matches. From germline, CDR1 is SGHNT and CDR2 YENEEA. There are 17 residues in the CDR3. The CDR3 region is CASSLDRGGWVNYGYTF. In DNA form, the CDR3 reads TGTGCCAGCAGCTTGGACAGGGGAGGATGGGTTAACTATGGCTACACCTTC.

The gene calls are TRBV11-1 and TRBJ1-2, with a tentative D call TRBD1 (5 bases). The V end was cut by 2 bases, the J end by 6 bases, with 16 bases between. CDR1 and CDR2 from the germline V gene are SGHAT and FQDESV (reference sequence). The CDR3 spans 15 residues. The CDR3, as DNA: TGTGCCAGCAGCTTATCCGGCAGGGTGGAGAATGGCTACACCTTC. Its protein is CASSLSGRVENGYTF.

This clone was seen more than once but under ten times. The chain combines TRBV2 with TRBJ2-1; unclear D gene. The CDR3 has 12 residues. Germline lookup yields CDR1 SNHLY and CDR2 FYNNEI. V was pared by 6 bases and J by 7 bases, with 10 bases between. This CDR3 reads CASRILVNEQFF. The DNA of the CDR3 is TGTGCCAGCAGGATCTTAGTAAATGAGCAGTTCTTC.

The chain employs TRBV5-1 and TRBJ2-3; TRBD1 aligns across 9 bases. Trimming took 4 bases from V and 4 from J; bases not matched to a gene: 7. The CDR3 is made up of 15 amino acids. Germline V lookup: CDR1 SGHRS, CDR2 YFSETQ. The CDR3 spells CASSQGQGFSDTQYF. For the CDR3, the DNA is TGCGCCAGCAGCCAGGGACAGGGTTTCTCAGATACGCAGTATTTT.

CDR3 loop: CASSSASGAWQFF. The CDR3 DNA reads TGTGCCAGCAGCTCCGCTAGCGGGGCTTGGCAGTTCTTC. The chain employs TRBV7-9 and TRBJ2-1; 9 nucleotides match TRBD2. CDR3 length equals 13 residues. V shed 4 bases and J 12 bases; nucleotides not matched to a gene: 7. Germline-derived CDR1 and CDR2 are SEHNR and FQNEAQ (reference sequence).

This clone appeared a few times. This CDR3 reads CASSPGTVYGYTF. The CDR3 coding sequence is TGTGCCAGCAGCCCCGGGACAGTATATGGCTACACCTTC. The V and J genes are TRBV2 and TRBJ1-2; 7 positions agree with TRBD1. CDR3 size: 13 residues. The ends lost 6 bases at V and 5 bases at J; junction bases unmatched: 6. From germline, CDR1 is SNHLY and CDR2 FYNNEI.